The 15 T cell receptor beta chains below all came from one sample that was sequenced in a study of T cells in Graves' hyperthyroidism and ophthalmopathy. Amplification targeted TCR beta CDR3 regions from RNA transcripts. The HTBI primer set was used in a first-round RT-PCR of the TCR CDR3. Using its own MiXCR run on the multiplex PCR reads, TCRdb lists one record per CDR3 protein. The top ten hold approximately 46% of the sample, which has some 200,000 distinct CDR3 sequences, 17% seen once. The source material was blood. These receptor sequences come from a man aged 50-59 years with Graves' hyperthyroidism.

There are a few counts of this clonotype. This chain joins TRBV12-3 or TRBV12-4 and TRBJ1-6; D remains ambiguous. V lost 7 bases to trimming and J lost 10 bases, with 14 bases between them. The CDR3 has 13 amino acids. CDR3 sequence reads: CASTNSGVSPLHF. The DNA for the CDR3 is TGTGCCAGCACTAATTCTGGGGTCTCACCCCTCCACTTT.

This clonotype was counted between two and nine times. The V and J genes are TRBV5-1 and TRBJ1-6; 10 bases are a match to TRBD1. CDR3 length: 15 amino acids. J lost 13 bases, V lost 1 base, and 8 bases had no gene match. CDR1 and CDR2 from the germline V gene are SGHRS and YFSETQ. CDR3 DNA sequence: TGCGCCAGCAGCTTGACTCGGGACAGGGGTTCCCCCCTCCACTTT. Amino acids: CASSLTRDRGSPLHF.

This clonotype was counted ten times or more. This chain joins TRBV12-3 or TRBV12-4 and TRBJ2-5, with D possibly matching TRBD2 (6 bases). CDR3 size: 14 residues. V was trimmed by 5 bases and J by 14 bases, leaving 24 bases between them. The CDR3 DNA is TGTGCCAGCAGTGGGGGGATGCTAGACGCAGGGCTCTACTTC. It translates to CASSGGMLDAGLYF.

The chain couples TRBV11-2 to TRBJ2-7; weak D call: TRBD2 (5 bases). The germline gives CDR1 SGHAT, CDR2 FQNNGV. CDR3 size: 12 residues. V was clipped by 5 bases and J by 7 bases, with 12 bases between them. DNA of the CDR3: TGTGCCAGCAGCATACTAGGTTTGGAGCAGTACTTC. This gives the protein CASSILGLEQYF.

The chain carries TRBV7-2 and TRBJ1-3, with TRBD1 matching over 7 bases. This CDR3 is built from 15 residues. The germline V gene encodes CDR1 SGHTA and CDR2 FQGNSA. V shed 5 bases, J shed 0 bases, and the junction held 4 bases outside the gene matches. The CDR3 DNA is TGTGCCAGCAGCCCAGGACAGGTCTCTGGAAACACCATATATTTT. Amino acids: CASSPGQVSGNTIYF.

In this sample, this clonotype turned up many times. The V call is TRBV28, the J call TRBJ2-1, with D possibly TRBD1 on 7 matching bases. Trimming left V 5 bases short and J 8 bases short, with 16 bases between. Germline CDR1 reads MDHEN; CDR2 reads SYDVKM. CDR3 length: 14 residues. The chain's CDR3 is CASSPDREVDEQFF. CDR3 coding DNA: TGTGCCAGCAGTCCCGACAGGGAGGTTGATGAGCAGTTCTTC.

This clonotype was found many times. The chain employs TRBV7-2 and TRBJ2-3; TRBD2 matches at 12 bases. V dropped 6 bases and J dropped 6; count of bases not matched to a gene: 7. This CDR3 spans 15 amino acids. The germline CDR1 and CDR2 sequences are SGHTA and FQGNSA. This chain's CDR3 is CASSSTSGGRDTQYF. The DNA of the CDR3 is TGTGCCAGCAGTTCGACTAGCGGGGGTAGGGATACGCAGTATTTT. Full variable domain (missing parts from reference TRBV7-2 and TRBJ2-3): GAGVSQSPSNKVTEKGKDVELRCDPISGHTALYWYRQSLGQGLEFLIYFQGNSAPDKSGLPSDRFSAERTGGSVSTLTIQRTQQEDSAVYLCASSSTSGGRDTQYFGPGTRLTVL.

This clonotype came up many times. The V and J genes are TRBV5-1 and TRBJ1-5; D unclear. The CDR3 loop spans 14 amino acids. The V and J ends lost 1 base and 5 bases respectively, with 10 bases between them. Germline V gives CDR1 SGHRS, CDR2 YFSETQ. CDR3 amino acids: CASSLIPGDQPQHF. The CDR3 nucleotides are TGCGCCAGCAGCTTGATTCCGGGAGATCAGCCCCAGCATTTT.

This chain joins TRBV20-1 and TRBJ1-5; TRBD1 matches 8 bases. Germline CDR1 reads DFQATT; CDR2 reads SNEGSKA (reference sequence). V lost 6 bases and J lost 9; bases outside the gene matches: 7. The CDR3 extends over 12 amino acids. CDR3 residues: CSAQTGDGPQHF. Here the CDR3 DNA reads TGCAGTGCCCAGACAGGGGACGGGCCCCAGCATTTT.

This clonotype was counted ten times or more. J is TRBJ2-3 and V is TRBV11-3; D unclear. Per the germline V gene, CDR1 is SGHNT and CDR2 is YENEEA. V was pared by 3 bases and J by 3 bases, with 16 bases between. The CDR3 is 16 amino acids. For the CDR3, the DNA is TGTGCCAGCAGCTTTTACCTTAACGTAGGGACAGATACGCAGTATTTT. It specifies CASSFYLNVGTDTQYF.

The chain employs TRBV20-1 and TRBJ2-1, with TRBD2 matching over 12 bases. The V and J ends lost 6 bases and 7 bases, in that order; junction bases with no gene match: 7. This CDR3 is 14 amino acids long. Germline V lookup: CDR1 DFQATT, CDR2 SNEGSKA (reference sequence). The CDR3 nucleotides read TGCAGTGCCCAGCTAGCGGGAGGGCCAAATGAGCAGTTCTTC. This gives the protein CSAQLAGGPNEQFF.

This chain links TRBV2 with TRBJ1-5, with no clear D. V was cut by 3 bases and J by 4 bases, with 7 bases left in between. The CDR3 spans 13 residues. Germline V gives CDR1 SNHLY, CDR2 FYNNEI. The CDR3 region has the DNA TGTGCCAGCAGTGATCAGGCAAATCAGCCCCAGCATTTT. It yields the protein CASSDQANQPQHF.

This clonotype was recorded once. This rearrangement joins TRBV2 to TRBJ2-1; D unresolved. The CDR3 is 14 amino acids. The germline gives CDR1 SNHLY, CDR2 FYNNEI. V lost 4 bases, J lost 3 bases, and 10 bases lay in between. The CDR3 sequence: CASSVGKGYNEQFF. The CDR3 region has the DNA TGTGCCAGCAGTGTCGGAAAGGGCTACAATGAGCAGTTCTTC.

This clonotype was observed many times. The CDR3 sequence: CASSLQGAQETQYF. In DNA, the CDR3 is TGTGCCAGCAGCTTACAGGGGGCCCAAGAGACCCAGTACTTC. The chain uses TRBV28 and TRBJ2-5; 9 positions agree with TRBD1. V was pared by 6 bases and J by 1 base, with 3 bases of the junction left unmatched. Germline assignment: CDR1 MDHEN and CDR2 SYDVKM. The CDR3 has 14 amino acids.

This clonotype was recorded at least ten times. The chain uses TRBV7-3 and TRBJ2-1; D unclear. The germline V gene encodes CDR1 SGHTA and CDR2 FQGTGA. V was shortened by 1 base and J by 8 bases, with 12 bases between the two germline ends. CDR3 length: 14 amino acids. Here the CDR3 DNA reads TGTGCCAGCAGCTTAATGTCTTCCGCAGATGAGCAGTTCTTC. Protein product: CASSLMSSADEQFF.